This is a list of T cell receptor beta chains from one sample in a study of early stage breast cancer tumors. Measured with immunoSEQ multiplex PCR; TCRdb has only the in-frame clones, and not every one. The sample holds 5,000 or so clones, roughly 60% seen once. Material: breast tumor tissue. All receptors derive from a person aged 45 to 60 with breast cancer. Each CDR3 is given with its conserved first and last residue. D genes are given only for firm matches. Clone size is not always given. Where it is, it says once, few, many or a class for expanded clones.

v_call	clone_size	cdr3_length	d_call	j_call	cdr3_aa	cdr3_nt
TRBV12-5	.	13	.	TRBJ1-2	CASARDSNYGYTF	TGTGCTAGTGCCCGTGACAGTAACTATGGCTACACCTTC
TRBV2	.	12	TRBD1	TRBJ2-7	CASSHRGGEQYF	TGTGCCAGCAGCCACAGGGGTGGAGAGCAGTACTTC
TRBV7-9	few	12	.	TRBJ1-6	CASNRDNSPLHF	TGTGCCAGTAACAGGGATAATTCACCCCTCCACTTT
TRBV25-1	.	16	.	TRBJ1-2	CASSAASDSAGYGYTF	TGTGCCAGCAGTGCTGCCTCGGACAGCGCGGGCTATGGCTACACCTTC
TRBV30	.	13	.	TRBJ2-5	CAWSVGGSKTQYF	TGTGCCTGGAGTGTCGGGGGTTCGAAGACCCAGTACTTC
TRBV30	.	13	TRBD1	TRBJ2-7	CAWGGTGHYEQYF	TGTGCCTGGGGTGGGACAGGGCACTACGAGCAGTACTTC
TRBV6-5	.	16	.	TRBJ2-2	CASSYGDLANTGELFF	TGTGCCAGCAGTTACGGAGACCTCGCGAACACCGGGGAGCTGTTTTTT
TRBV28	.	12	.	TRBJ1-4	CASSFQEEKLFF	TGTGCCAGCAGTTTCCAAGAGGAAAAACTGTTTTTT
TRBV28	.	14	TRBD1	TRBJ1-2	CASSPGGENYGYTF	TGTGCCAGCAGTCCAGGGGGGGAAAACTATGGCTACACCTTC
TRBV11-2	.	15	.	TRBJ2-5	CASSWNWGGKETQYF	TGTGCCAGCAGCTGGAATTGGGGTGGGAAAGAGACCCAGTACTTC
TRBV7-2	.	14	.	TRBJ1-1	CASVIGTVNTEAFF	TGTGCCAGCGTAATAGGGACTGTGAACACTGAAGCTTTCTTT
TRBV28	few	13	.	TRBJ1-5	CASSRSYNQPQHF	TGTGCCAGCAGTCGGTCCTACAATCAGCCCCAGCATTTT
TRBV6-6	once	14	.	TRBJ2-3	CASIGGASTDTQYF	TGTGCCAGCATCGGCGGGGCCTCCACAGATACGCAGTATTTT
TRBV7-2	.	14	.	TRBJ2-3	CASRLLSSGETQYF	TGTGCCAGCAGGCTCCTCTCTTCCGGTGAGACGCAGTATTTT
TRBV7-9	medium-sized	12	.	TRBJ2-2	CASRSPTGELFF	TGTGCCAGCAGGTCTCCGACCGGGGAGCTGTTTTTT
TRBV9	.	15	TRBD1	TRBJ2-3	CASSRQGIVQDTQYF	TGTGCCAGCAGCCGACAGGGTATCGTGCAAGATACGCAGTATTTT
TRBV30	.	14	.	TRBJ1-5	CAWSGRYSNQPQHF	TGTGCCTGGAGCGGACGGTATAGCAATCAGCCCCAGCATTTT
TRBV27	.	11	.	TRBJ2-3	CASSVTDTQYF	TGTGCCAGCAGTGTTACAGATACGCAGTATTTT
TRBV18	.	16	TRBD1	TRBJ2-7	CASSQIQGARSYEQYF	TGTGCCAGCTCACAAATTCAGGGGGCGCGGTCCTACGAGCAGTACTTC
TRBV2	.	12	.	TRBJ2-7	CASSVPFYEQYF	TGTGCCAGCAGTGTGCCTTTCTACGAGCAGTACTTC
TRBV28	medium-sized	15	.	TRBJ1-6	CASSSDRFFNSPLHF	TGTGCCAGCAGTTCTGACAGGTTTTTCAATTCACCCCTCCACTTT
TRBV19	few	14	.	TRBJ2-3	CASRARVGTDTQYF	TGTGCCAGTAGAGCGCGGGTTGGCACAGATACGCAGTATTTT
TRBV7-8	.	14	.	TRBJ2-2	CASSLGSPPGELFF	TGTGCCAGCAGCTTAGGTAGCCCCCCCGGGGAGCTGTTTTTT
TRBV30	.	13	.	TRBJ2-7	CAWNQGVGYEQYF	TGTGCCTGGAACCAGGGCGTTGGGTACGAGCAGTACTTC
TRBV14	large	16	TRBD1	TRBJ2-7	CASSLLGDRGTYEQYF	TGTGCCAGCAGCCTCCTCGGAGACAGGGGAACCTACGAGCAGTACTTC
TRBV2	.	12	.	TRBJ1-4	CAGRRGNEKLFF	TGTGCTGGCCGCAGGGGCAATGAAAAACTGTTTTTT
TRBV18	.	14	.	TRBJ1-1	CASSPAPGRTEAFF	TGTGCCAGCTCACCCGCCCCGGGGAGGACTGAAGCTTTCTTT
TRBV7-9	.	16	.	TRBJ1-5	CASSLAWSRGLQPQHF	TGTGCCAGCAGCTTGGCGTGGAGTCGAGGCCTTCAGCCCCAGCATTTT
TRBV10-2	once	14	TRBD2	TRBJ2-3	CASSDRGGPGKQYF	TGCGCCAGCAGTGATAGGGGAGGGCCGGGGAAGCAGTATTTT
TRBV6-6	.	15	TRBD1	TRBJ1-2	CASSRGQGRNYGYTF	TGTGCCAGCAGCCGCGGACAGGGAAGGAACTATGGCTACACCTTC
TRBV11-2	.	17	TRBD2	TRBJ2-2	CASSRAQREANTGELFF	TGTGCCAGCAGCCGAGCCCAGCGGGAGGCGAACACCGGGGAGCTGTTTTTT
TRBV18	.	14	TRBD1	TRBJ1-1	CASSGDSENTEAFF	TGTGCCAGCTCAGGGGACAGTGAGAACACTGAAGCTTTCTTT
TRBV4-3	few	16	TRBD2	TRBJ2-6	CASSQEGAGVANVLTF	TGCGCCAGCAGCCAAGAAGGAGCGGGAGTGGCCAACGTCCTGACTTTC
TRBV28	once	12	.	TRBJ1-2	CATNLRNYGYTF	TGTGCCACCAATCTCCGGAACTATGGCTACACCTTC
TRBV30	.	15	.	TRBJ2-1	CASTPPGALYNEQFF	TGTGCCTCCACCCCCCCGGGGGCCCTCTACAATGAGCAGTTCTTC
TRBV11-2	.	13	.	TRBJ2-7	CASRDLSSYEQYF	TGTGCCAGCAGGGATCTGAGCTCCTACGAGCAGTACTTC
TRBV5-1	medium-sized	16	.	TRBJ1-1	CASSEGGAGRRGEAFF	TGCGCCAGCAGCGAGGGGGGAGCGGGAAGACGAGGTGAAGCTTTCTTT
TRBV7-2	.	17	TRBD2	TRBJ2-5	CASSPGLAGARGLAQYF	TGTGCCAGCAGCCCAGGACTAGCGGGAGCCCGCGGTCTGGCCCAGTACTTC
TRBV11-2	once	17	.	TRBJ1-5	CASSLEGIGGSNQPQHF	TGTGCCAGCAGCTTAGAAGGGATCGGGGGGAGCAATCAGCCCCAGCATTTT
TRBV28	.	14	.	TRBJ2-7	CASRAGTPDLEQYF	TGTGCCAGCAGAGCCGGGACTCCCGATTTGGAGCAGTACTTC
TRBV5-5	.	15	.	TRBJ2-3	CASSPSPAWGGTQYF	TGTGCCAGCAGCCCATCCCCCGCCTGGGGAGGTACGCAGTATTTT
TRBV29-1	few	14	TRBD2	TRBJ2-1	CSVAAWAGVGEQFF	TGCAGCGTAGCCGCCTGGGCGGGAGTAGGGGAGCAGTTCTTC
TRBV7-3	.	16	TRBD2	TRBJ2-1	CASSLSPAGSGGEQFF	TGTGCCAGCAGCTTAAGTCCCGCCGGATCGGGAGGTGAGCAGTTCTTC
TRBV5-8	.	16	.	TRBJ1-1	CASSTLRGTMNTEAFF	TGTGCCAGCAGTACTCTCAGGGGCACCATGAACACTGAAGCTTTCTTT
TRBV23-1	.	15	.	TRBJ2-5	CASSQSGTLQETQYF	TGCGCCAGCAGTCAGTCGGGGACACTCCAAGAGACCCAGTACTTC
TRBV5-1	.	14	TRBD1	TRBJ2-5	CASSFGQGGETQYF	TGCGCCAGCAGCTTCGGACAGGGCGGGGAGACCCAGTACTTC